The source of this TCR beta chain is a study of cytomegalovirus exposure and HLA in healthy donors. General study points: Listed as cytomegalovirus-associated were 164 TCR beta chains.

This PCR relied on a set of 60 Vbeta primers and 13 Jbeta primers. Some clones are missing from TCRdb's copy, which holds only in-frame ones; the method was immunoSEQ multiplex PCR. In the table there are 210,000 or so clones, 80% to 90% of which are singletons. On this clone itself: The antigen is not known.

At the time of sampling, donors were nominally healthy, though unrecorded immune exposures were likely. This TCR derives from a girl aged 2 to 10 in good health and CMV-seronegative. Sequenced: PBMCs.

The CDR3 spells CASSRRTGGTQYF. CDR3 in DNA: TGTGCCAGCAGTCGACGGACTGGTGGGACCCAGTACTTC. The V call is TRBV6-1, the J call TRBJ2-5; TRBD2 is a possible D gene (5 bases). The ends were cut back, 5 bases at V and 7 bases at J, with 14 bases in the middle. The V gene's germline CDR1 is MNHNS and CDR2 SASEGT. The CDR3 contains 13 residues.